This entry describes one T cell receptor (beta chain). Antigen: not known. Study donors comprised healthy, HIV-negative adults devoid of recent acute infection or vaccination. The data stem from a study of shared clonotypes between healthy human individuals. Overall study findings and caveats: A handful of donors showed sharing of 4.5% to 6% of naive CD4 clonotypes.

The assay used deep level. The protocol was immunoSEQ multiplex PCR, while the TCRdb copy is restricted to in-frame clones and leaves out a portion. The top ten hold about 0.064% of the sample, which has roughly 500,000 clones, about 96% seen once. The material sequenced was naive CD4+ T cells sorted from blood. Subset noted: CD45RA+ positively selected. This sequence originates from a woman aged 25 to 39 in good health.

DNA for the CDR3: TGTGCCAGCAGCTCGGGACTAGCGGCTGGAACAGATACGCAGTATTTT. The encoded protein is CASSSGLAAGTDTQYF. This sequence joins TRBV28 and TRBJ2-3; 11 bases line up with TRBD2. The germline V gene has CDR1 MDHEN and CDR2 SYDVKM. The J segment lost 3 bases and the V segment lost 6 bases, leaving 8 bases of the junction unmatched. The CDR3 consists of 16 residues.